These 21 T cell receptor beta chains were sequenced from one sample in a study of technical replicates of blood from a handful of donors. Produced via immunoSEQ multiplex PCR; TCRdb's table is partial and in-frame only. Counted here are about 100,000 clones, 90% to 95% occurring once; the ten biggest clones make up about 0.3%. The specimen sequenced was T cells isolated from PBMCs. These TCRs come from a human donor in good health.

The chain uses TRBV10-1 and TRBJ1-2; 8 bases are shared with TRBD1. Germline CDR1 reads WNHNN; CDR2 reads SYGVQD (reference sequence). CDR3 length: 13 amino acids. Trimming at V came to 5 bases and at J to 4 bases, leaving 3 bases not matched to a gene. The CDR3 bases are TGCGCCAGCAGTCGACAGGGGAGCTATGGCTACACCTTC. This codes for CASSRQGSYGYTF.

The rearrangement joins TRBV5-8 to TRBJ2-7, with 9 bases that match TRBD1. The CDR3 is 14 residues long. Looked up from germline, CDR1 is SGHTS and CDR2 is YDEGEE. V lost 4 bases, J lost 2 bases, and 4 bases stayed unmatched. The CDR3: CASSQGQGAYEQYF. The CDR3 DNA sequence: TGTGCCAGCAGCCAGGGACAGGGAGCCTACGAGCAGTACTTC.

This clone turned up a few times. The genes are TRBV28 and TRBJ1-1; the D is unclear. The CDR3 sequence is 12 residues long. V was trimmed by 4 bases and J by 0 bases, leaving 3 bases between them. CDR1 is MDHEN and CDR2 is SYDVKM in the germline V gene. CDR3 protein: CASSSMNTEAFF. CDR3 sequence (DNA): TGTGCCAGCAGTTCAATGAACACTGAAGCTTTCTTT.

The V call is TRBV29-1, the J call TRBJ2-3; D is ambiguous. The CDR3 is 10 amino acids. Germline lookup yields CDR1 SQVTM and CDR2 ANQGSEA. The V end lost 4 bases, the J end lost 6 bases, and 5 bases lay between the germline ends. CDR3 DNA: TGCAGCGTTGCCCAGGATACGCAGTATTTT. This encodes CSVAQDTQYF.

The chain uses TRBV7-9 and TRBJ2-3; 8 nucleotides align to TRBD2. Losses at the gene ends were 1 base for V and 0 bases for J; bases not matched to a gene: 6. Germline loops: CDR1 SEHNR, CDR2 FQNEAQ (reference sequence). The CDR3 has 17 amino acids. The CDR3 spells CASSLGRASGSTDTQYF. The CDR3 DNA sequence: TGTGCCAGCAGCTTAGGCCGGGCTAGCGGGAGCACAGATACGCAGTATTTT.

The rearrangement joins TRBV27 to TRBJ1-4; 7 bases map to TRBD1. This CDR3 is built from 12 residues. Losses at the gene ends were 4 bases for V and 11 bases for J; bases not matched to a gene: 4. Germline CDR1 is MNHEY and CDR2 is SMNVEV (reference sequence). The CDR3 region has the DNA TGTGCCAGCAGTTCGACAGGGCTGAAACTGTTTTTT. This encodes CASSSTGLKLFF. The full variable domain, in which reference TRBV27 and TRBJ1-4 provide the parts outside the CDR3, is EAQVTQNPRYLITVTGKKLTVTCSQNMNHEYMSWYRQDPGLGLRQIYYSMNVEVTDKGDVPEGYKVSRKEKRNFPLILESPSPNQTSLYFCASSSTGLKLFFGSGTQLSVL.

The genes are TRBV4-3 and TRBJ2-2, with D tentatively TRBD2 (6 bases). Germline values: CDR1 LGHNA, CDR2 YSLEER. With 0 bases removed from V and 6 bases from J, the gap between germline ends came to 14 bases. This CDR3 is 16 amino acids long. CDR3: CASSQETGVLPGELFF. The CDR3 DNA reads TGCGCCAGCAGCCAAGAGACGGGAGTTCTCCCCGGGGAGCTGTTTTTT.

The chain carries TRBV10-2 and TRBJ2-3; tentatively, D is TRBD2 (6 bases). Germline loops: CDR1 WSHSY, CDR2 SAAADI. The CDR3 sequence is 14 residues long. V was pared by 0 bases and J by 10 bases, with 14 bases between. This chain's CDR3 is CASSESVGASAQYF. The CDR3 region has the DNA TGCGCCAGCAGTGAGTCGGTTGGGGCTAGCGCGCAGTATTTT.

The CDR3 DNA reads TGTGCCAGCAGCTTCGGGACAGACAACACTGAAGCTTTCTTT. It specifies CASSFGTDNTEAFF. This chain connects TRBV11-2 to TRBJ1-1; TRBD1 matches at 7 bases. V dropped 3 bases and J dropped 2; count of bases not matched to a gene: 3. The CDR3 has 14 residues. Germline CDR1 and CDR2: SGHAT and FQNNGV.

The chain uses TRBV27 and TRBJ1-2, with D unresolved. CDR1 MNHEY and CDR2 SMNVEV come from the germline V gene (reference sequence). The CDR3 totals 13 residues. Trimming pared 2 bases from V and 4 bases from J, leaving 8 bases between. The CDR3 spells CASSLGEFYGYTF. CDR3 coding DNA: TGTGCCAGCAGTTTAGGGGAGTTCTATGGCTACACCTTC.

This clone came up a few times. The chain is built from TRBV27 and TRBJ1-1; 9 bases match TRBD1. The length of the CDR3 is 14 residues. V trimming: 7 bases; J trimming: 6 bases; junction bases outside the gene matches: 9. Looked up from germline, CDR1 is MNHEY and CDR2 is SMNVEV (reference sequence). CDR3 sequence (DNA): TGTGCCAGCACCCCGGGGACAGGGTTGGCTGAAGCTTTCTTT. Residues: CASTPGTGLAEAFF.

The rearrangement uses TRBV5-1 and TRBJ1-1, with a tentative D call TRBD1 (6 bases). The germline V and J ends were trimmed by 2 bases and 8 bases, with 10 bases remaining between them. Germline values: CDR1 SGHRS, CDR2 YFSETQ. The CDR3 runs 12 residues. CDR3 DNA sequence: TGCGCCAGCAGCTTACTGGGGGCGGAAGCTTTCTTT. This translates into CASSLLGAEAFF.

The chain combines TRBV9 with TRBJ2-1; 8 bases are a match to TRBD2. The CDR3 has 19 amino acids. Germline V gene data show CDR1 as SGDLS and CDR2 as YYNGEE. V dropped 4 bases and J dropped 9; count of bases not matched to a gene: 24. The CDR3 reads CASSLLNPTRAGDIGEQFF. The CDR3 bases are TGTGCCAGCAGCCTCCTCAACCCGACTCGAGCGGGAGATATAGGTGAGCAGTTCTTC.

The V gene is TRBV7-9, the J gene TRBJ2-7; TRBD1 might be the D (5 bases). V dropped 5 bases and J dropped 5 bases, with 10 bases sitting between them. Germline lookup yields CDR1 SEHNR and CDR2 FQNEAQ (reference sequence). The CDR3 loop spans 12 amino acids. The CDR3 DNA sequence: TGTGCCAGCAGCACGGACATCCACGAGCAGTACTTC. This translates into CASSTDIHEQYF.

The V call is TRBV19, the J call TRBJ1-1; D possibly corresponds to TRBD1 (5 bases). The CDR3 sequence is 14 residues long. Germline CDR1 LNHDA, CDR2 SQIVND (reference sequence). V lost 8 bases to trimming and J lost 2 bases, with 15 bases between them. The DNA for the CDR3 is TGTGCCAGTCTTCGGGAGAGGGGAAACACTGAAGCTTTCTTT. The encoded protein is CASLRERGNTEAFF. The full variable domain, completed using reference TRBV19 and TRBJ1-1, is DGGITQSPKYLFRKEGQNVTLSCEQNLNHDAMYWYRQDPGQGLRLIYYSQIVNDFQKGDIAEGYSVSREKKESFPLTVTSAQKNPTAFYLCASLRERGNTEAFFGQGTRLTVV.

J is TRBJ1-1 and V is TRBV11-1; D ambiguous. This CDR3 has 15 residues. V was cut by 0 bases and J by 0 bases, with 8 bases left in between. Germline V lookup: CDR1 SGHAT, CDR2 FQDESV (reference sequence). The CDR3 sequence is CASSLALTMNTEAFF. CDR3 in DNA: TGTGCCAGCAGCTTAGCTTTGACAATGAACACTGAAGCTTTCTTT.

J is TRBJ2-4 and V is TRBV6-1, with a weak D call TRBD1 (6 bases). V dropped 3 bases and J dropped 2 bases, with 11 bases sitting between them. Germline CDR1 reads MNHNS; CDR2 reads SASEGT. The CDR3 totals 15 residues. The chain's CDR3 is CASSDQQGSKNIQYF. In DNA, the CDR3 is TGTGCCAGCAGTGACCAGCAGGGGTCCAAAAACATTCAGTACTTC.

In its sample, this clone was seen once. CDR3 sequence (DNA): TGTGCCATAACAACCGGGAGCCTAGCGGTAGATACGCAGTATTTT. As protein: CAITTGSLAVDTQYF. This chain joins TRBV10-3 and TRBJ2-3; TRBD2 matches 7 bases. Losses at the gene ends were 9 bases for V and 5 bases for J; bases not matched to a gene: 14. The CDR3 length is 15 residues. Germline assignment: CDR1 ENHRY and CDR2 SYGVKD.

This rearrangement joins TRBV5-1 to TRBJ1-3; possibly TRBD1 for D (6 bases). Germline loops: CDR1 SGHRS, CDR2 YFSETQ. The CDR3 totals 16 residues. The V gene lost 2 bases and the J gene lost 1 base, with 13 bases spanning the gap. The CDR3: CASSFSGVDSGNTIYF. Here the CDR3 DNA reads TGCGCCAGCAGCTTTTCAGGGGTGGATTCTGGAAACACCATATATTTT.

DNA of the CDR3: TGTGCCAGCAGCGTAGCGGGAAACCTAGCATACAATGAGCAGTTCTTC. Translating gives CASSVAGNLAYNEQFF. This chain links TRBV9 with TRBJ2-1; weak D call: TRBD2 (5 bases). From germline, CDR1 is SGDLS and CDR2 YYNGEE. V gave up 0 bases and J gave up 4 bases, with 14 bases separating them. The CDR3 has 16 amino acids.

This clone was detected once. The chain couples TRBV27 to TRBJ2-3, with TRBD2 as a possible D gene (5 bases). V was clipped by 4 bases and J by 0 bases, with 20 bases between them. Germline CDR1 is MNHEY and CDR2 is SMNVEV (reference sequence). The CDR3 sequence is 18 residues long. Here the CDR3 DNA reads TGTGCCAGCAGTTATTTCCCTAGTAGCGTACTTAGCACAGATACGCAGTATTTT. Residues: CASSYFPSSVLSTDTQYF.